A selection of T cell receptor beta chains follows, all from one sample in a study of T cell repertoires in cytomegalovirus infection. No antigen has been assigned to these receptors. TCRdb passed the reads through MiXCR, listing each CDR3 protein once. This sample yields 160,000 or so distinct CDR3 sequences, of which about 20% are seen a single time; under 30% belongs to the top ten. This specimen was CD8+ T cells from cultured PBMCs, taken from culture after CMV antigen stimulation. All receptors come from a human donor in good health (CMV status not recorded). Some clones in this sample may be carry-over from other donors' samples. The CDR3 runs from the conserved cysteine through the conserved F or W. The D gene is left open where the match is weak. Clone size is not always given. Where it is, it says once, few, many or a class for expanded clones.

v_gene	j_gene	abundance	d_gene	CDR3nt	CDR3aa
TRBV12-3/TRBV12-4	TRBJ1-2	NA	NA	TGTGCCAGCAGTTTCTACCGGGGGGCGGAAGGCTACACCTTC	CASSFYRGAEGYTF
TRBV13	TRBJ2-3	once	TRBD2	TGTGCCAGCAGCTCTCCAGCGGGGGGGCCAGATACGCAGTATTTT	CASSSPAGGPDTQYF
TRBV6-2/TRBV6-3	TRBJ2-7	NA	TRBD1	TGTGCCAGCAGTTACGCCGGGACAGGGGCGCCATACGAGCAGTACTTC	CASSYAGTGAPYEQYF
TRBV29-1	TRBJ2-3	few	TRBD2	TGCAGCGTTGGGGGGGGGACAGATACGCAGTATTTT	CSVGGGTDTQYF
TRBV7-2	TRBJ1-2	NA	NA	TGTGCCAGCAGCTTACGGGCAGGGTACGACATAGAGGGCTACACCTTC	CASSLRAGYDIEGYTF
TRBV12-3/TRBV12-4	TRBJ2-7	few	NA	TGTGCCAGCAGCCGGACAGCGGAATTCTACGAGCAGTACTTC	CASSRTAEFYEQYF
TRBV5-1	TRBJ1-5	NA	TRBD1	TGCGCCAGCAGCTTACAGGGGGAGAGCAATCAGCCCCAGCATTTT	CASSLQGESNQPQHF
TRBV5-5	TRBJ2-7	few	TRBD1	TGTGCCAGCAGCCTTGAGACAGGGCCCGAGCAGTACTTC	CASSLETGPEQYF
TRBV4-3	TRBJ2-7	many	TRBD2	TGCGCCAGCAGCCAAGATAGTGGGCTAGCGGGGGTCGTGGGAGACTACGAGCAGTACTTC	CASSQDSGLAGVVGDYEQYF
TRBV7-2	TRBJ2-5	few	TRBD2	TGTGCCAGCAGCTTAGTAGGGCGGACTAGAAAAGAGACCCAGTACTTC	CASSLVGRTRKETQYF
TRBV7-6	TRBJ2-7	NA	NA	TGTGCCAGCAGCTTAGGGCAGGGATATGCCTACGAGCAGTACTTC	CASSLGQGYAYEQYF
TRBV19	TRBJ1-2	few	NA	TGTGCCAGTAGTATTGGGAATGGCTACACCTTC	CASSIGNGYTF
TRBV28	TRBJ2-7	few	NA	TGTGCCAGCAGTCCGCGCTACGAGCAGTACTTC	CASSPRYEQYF
TRBV7-6	TRBJ2-7	NA	TRBD1	TGTGCCAGCAGCCCAGGGACAGGGGTCTCCTACGAGCAGTACTTC	CASSPGTGVSYEQYF
TRBV6-1	TRBJ2-1	many	TRBD1	TGTGCCAGCACTCCCCAGGGACAGGGTAGACATGAGCAGTTCTTC	CASTPQGQGRHEQFF
TRBV4-1	TRBJ2-1	NA	TRBD2	TGCGCCAGCAGCCCCTTGTACCGGGCAGCGGGGGATGAGCAGTTCTTC	CASSPLYRAAGDEQFF
TRBV7-2	TRBJ1-5	NA	NA	TGTGCCAGCAGCTTAGATAGGAGAGGGACTCAGCCCCAGCATTTT	CASSLDRRGTQPQHF
TRBV4-2	TRBJ1-4	NA	TRBD1	TGTGCCAGCAGCCAAGGCGGATGGTCGACAGGGACCGGTGAAAAACTGTTTTTT	CASSQGGWSTGTGEKLFF
TRBV11-2	TRBJ1-4	few	NA	TGTGCCAGCAGCTTAGATCCGCGGGCAGGTGTTTTCGAAAAACTGTTTTTT	CASSLDPRAGVFEKLFF
TRBV6-4	TRBJ2-1	NA	TRBD1	TGTGCCAGCTCAGGGGGCCCCAGCTCCTACAATGAGCAGTTCTTC	CASSGGPSSYNEQFF
TRBV12-3/TRBV12-4	TRBJ2-1	few	NA	TGTGCCAGCAGTGCAGGGTTCGGCCCTTCCTACAATGAGCAGTTCTTC	CASSAGFGPSYNEQFF
TRBV7-8	TRBJ1-2	NA	NA	TGTGCCAGCAGCTTAAACCCGACAGGCGGTCATGGCTACACCTTC	CASSLNPTGGHGYTF
TRBV7-2	TRBJ2-1	many	NA	TGTGCCAGCAGCCCCCTAAGGGTCGGGGCGGAGCAGTTCTTC	CASSPLRVGAEQFF
TRBV7-2	TRBJ1-6	NA	NA	TGTGCCAGCAGCCCGGAGGTCGGTAATTCACCCCTCCACTTT	CASSPEVGNSPLHF
TRBV7-6	TRBJ1-2	NA	NA	TGTGCCAGCAGCTTAGCGCCCGGAAGGGGTCTAAACTATGGCTACACCTTC	CASSLAPGRGLNYGYTF
TRBV7-8	TRBJ2-7	few	TRBD2	TGTGCCAGCAGCCCGGCTAGACTAGCGAGCGAGCAGTACTTC	CASSPARLASEQYF
TRBV7-2	TRBJ2-4	NA	NA	TGTGCCAGCAGCTTAAACGGGGTCGACATTCAGTACTTC	CASSLNGVDIQYF
TRBV6-6	TRBJ2-3	few	TRBD2	TGTGCCAGCAGTTCCCTCCGGACTAGCGGCACAGATACGCAGTATTTT	CASSSLRTSGTDTQYF
TRBV2	TRBJ2-7	NA	NA	TGTGCCAGCAGTGGGACAGCCATTTCCTACGAGCAGTACTTC	CASSGTAISYEQYF
TRBV5-6	TRBJ1-2	NA	NA	TGTGCCAGCAGGTCGATGCAGAGTGGAGGCTATGGCTACACCTTC	CASRSMQSGGYGYTF